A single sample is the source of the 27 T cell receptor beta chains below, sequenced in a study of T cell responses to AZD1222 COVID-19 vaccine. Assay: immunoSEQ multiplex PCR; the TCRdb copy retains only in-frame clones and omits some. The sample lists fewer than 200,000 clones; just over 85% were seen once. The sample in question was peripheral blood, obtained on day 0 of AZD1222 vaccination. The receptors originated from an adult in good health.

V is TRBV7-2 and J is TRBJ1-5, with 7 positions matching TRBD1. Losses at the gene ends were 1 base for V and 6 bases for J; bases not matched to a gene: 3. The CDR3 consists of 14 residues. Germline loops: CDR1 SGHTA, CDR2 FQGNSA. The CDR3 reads CASSLVGGGQPQHF. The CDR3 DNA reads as TGTGCCAGCAGCTTAGTAGGGGGCGGTCAGCCCCAGCATTTT.

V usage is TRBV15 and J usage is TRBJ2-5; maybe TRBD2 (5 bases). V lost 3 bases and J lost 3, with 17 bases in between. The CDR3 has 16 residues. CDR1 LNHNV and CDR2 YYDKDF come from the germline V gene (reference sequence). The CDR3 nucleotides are TGTGCCACCAGCAGCGGATTATCAGCGGTGGAAGAGACCCAGTACTTC. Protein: CATSSGLSAVEETQYF.

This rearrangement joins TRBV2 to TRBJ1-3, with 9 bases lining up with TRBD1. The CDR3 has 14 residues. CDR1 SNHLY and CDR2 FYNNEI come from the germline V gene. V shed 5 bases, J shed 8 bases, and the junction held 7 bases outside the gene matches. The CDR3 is CASSSRDRADTIYF. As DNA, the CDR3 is TGTGCCAGCAGTTCCCGGGACAGGGCAGACACCATATATTTT.

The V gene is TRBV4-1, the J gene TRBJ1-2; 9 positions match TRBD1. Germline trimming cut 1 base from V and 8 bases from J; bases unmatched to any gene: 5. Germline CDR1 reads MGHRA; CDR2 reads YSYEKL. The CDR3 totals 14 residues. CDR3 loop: CASSQVGDRDGYTF. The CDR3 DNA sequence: TGCGCCAGCAGCCAAGTTGGGGACAGGGACGGCTACACCTTC.

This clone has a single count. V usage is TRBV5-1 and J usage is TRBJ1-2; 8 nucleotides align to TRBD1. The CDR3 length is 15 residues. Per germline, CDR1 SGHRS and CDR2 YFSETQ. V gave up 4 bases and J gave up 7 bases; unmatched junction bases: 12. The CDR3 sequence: CASSQYERTGSGYTF. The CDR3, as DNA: TGCGCCAGCAGCCAGTACGAACGGACAGGGTCTGGCTACACCTTC. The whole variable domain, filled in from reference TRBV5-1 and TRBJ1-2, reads KAGVTQTPRYLIKTRGQQVTLSCSPISGHRSVSWYQQTPGQGLQFLFEYFSETQRNKGNFPGRFSGRQFSNSRSEMNVSTLELGDSALYLCASSQYERTGSGYTFGSGTRLTVV.

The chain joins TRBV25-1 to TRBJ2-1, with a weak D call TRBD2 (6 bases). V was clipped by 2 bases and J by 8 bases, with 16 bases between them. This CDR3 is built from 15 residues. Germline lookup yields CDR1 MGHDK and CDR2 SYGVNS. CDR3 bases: TGTGCCAGCAGTGAAGCCGGGACTTTGGAGGATGAGCAGTTCTTC. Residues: CASSEAGTLEDEQFF.

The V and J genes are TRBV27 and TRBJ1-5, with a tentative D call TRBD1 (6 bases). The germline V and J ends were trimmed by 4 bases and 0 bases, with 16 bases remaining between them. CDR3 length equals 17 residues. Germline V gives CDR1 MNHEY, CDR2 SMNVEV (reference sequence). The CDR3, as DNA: TGTGCCAGCAGTTATCAGGGGTCAAGGCATAGCAATCAGCCCCAGCATTTT. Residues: CASSYQGSRHSNQPQHF.

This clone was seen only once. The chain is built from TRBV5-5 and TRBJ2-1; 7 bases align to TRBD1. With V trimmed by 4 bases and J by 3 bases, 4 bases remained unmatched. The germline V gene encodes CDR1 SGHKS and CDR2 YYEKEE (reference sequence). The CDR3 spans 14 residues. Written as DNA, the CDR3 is TGTGCCAGCAGCATACAGGGGTTCTACAATGAGCAGTTCTTC. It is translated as CASSIQGFYNEQFF.

CDR3 region: CASTHTWGSNEQFF. The CDR3 DNA is TGTGCCAGCACTCACACCTGGGGATCAAATGAGCAGTTCTTC. The chain couples TRBV7-9 to TRBJ2-1; D is undetermined. The CDR3 loop spans 14 amino acids. The V end was cut by 7 bases, the J end by 7 bases, with 17 bases between. The germline V gene encodes CDR1 SEHNR and CDR2 FQNEAQ (reference sequence).

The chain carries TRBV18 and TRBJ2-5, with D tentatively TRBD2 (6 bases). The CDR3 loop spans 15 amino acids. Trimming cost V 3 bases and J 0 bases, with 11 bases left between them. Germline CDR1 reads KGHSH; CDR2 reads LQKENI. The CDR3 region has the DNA TGTGCCAGCTCACCCGGGGGACGGAACCAAGAGACCCAGTACTTC. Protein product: CASSPGGRNQETQYF.

Written as DNA, the CDR3 is TGTGCCAGTAGTGCCCAAACAGATACGCAGTATTTT. Translation gives CASSAQTDTQYF. The chain couples TRBV19 to TRBJ2-3; D uncertain. Trimming removed 5 bases at V and 3 bases at J, with 6 bases between. The CDR3 has 12 amino acids. CDR1 is LNHDA and CDR2 is SQIVND in the germline V gene (reference sequence).

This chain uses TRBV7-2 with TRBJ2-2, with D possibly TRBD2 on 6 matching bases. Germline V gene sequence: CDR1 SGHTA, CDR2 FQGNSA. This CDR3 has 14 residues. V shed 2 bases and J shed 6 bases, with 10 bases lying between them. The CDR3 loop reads CASSLSRGSGELFF. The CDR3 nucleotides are TGTGCCAGCAGCTTATCGCGGGGCTCCGGGGAGCTGTTTTTT.

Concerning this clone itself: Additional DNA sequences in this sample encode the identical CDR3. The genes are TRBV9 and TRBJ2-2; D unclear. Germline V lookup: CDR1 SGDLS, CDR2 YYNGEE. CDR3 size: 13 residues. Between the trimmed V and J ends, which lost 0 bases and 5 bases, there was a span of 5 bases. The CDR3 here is CASSVGLTGELFF. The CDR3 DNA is TGTGCCAGCAGCGTAGGATTGACCGGGGAGCTGTTTTTT.

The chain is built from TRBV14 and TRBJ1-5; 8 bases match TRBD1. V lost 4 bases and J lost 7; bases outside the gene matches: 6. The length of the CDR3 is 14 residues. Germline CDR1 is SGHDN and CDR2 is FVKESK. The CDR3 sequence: CASSLTGGGQPQHF. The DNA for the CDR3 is TGTGCCAGCAGCCTAACAGGGGGTGGGCAGCCCCAGCATTTT.

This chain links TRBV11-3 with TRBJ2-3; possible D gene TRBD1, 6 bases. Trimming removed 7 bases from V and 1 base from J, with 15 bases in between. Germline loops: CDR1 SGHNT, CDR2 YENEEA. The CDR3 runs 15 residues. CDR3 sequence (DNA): TGTGCCAGCAACCCGCCAGGGGCGGGCACAGATACGCAGTATTTT. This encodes CASNPPGAGTDTQYF.

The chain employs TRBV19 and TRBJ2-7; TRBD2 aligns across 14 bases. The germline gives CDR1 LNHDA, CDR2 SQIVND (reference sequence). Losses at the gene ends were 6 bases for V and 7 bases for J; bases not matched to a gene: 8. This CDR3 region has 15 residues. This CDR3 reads CASSNRLAGGREQYF. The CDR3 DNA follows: TGTGCCAGTAGCAATCGACTAGCGGGGGGGCGAGAGCAGTACTTC.

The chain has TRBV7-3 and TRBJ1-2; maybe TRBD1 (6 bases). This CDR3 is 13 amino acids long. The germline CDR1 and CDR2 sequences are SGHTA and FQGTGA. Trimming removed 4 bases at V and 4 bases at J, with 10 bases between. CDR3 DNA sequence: TGTGCCAGCAGCTCAGGGGCGGTCTATGGCTACACCTTC. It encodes CASSSGAVYGYTF. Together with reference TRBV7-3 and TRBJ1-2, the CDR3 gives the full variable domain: GAGVSQTPSNKVTEKGKYVELRCDPISGHTALYWYRQSLGQGPEFLIYFQGTGAADDSGLPNDRFFAVRPEGSVSTLKIQRTERGDSAVYLCASSSGAVYGYTFGSGTRLTVV.

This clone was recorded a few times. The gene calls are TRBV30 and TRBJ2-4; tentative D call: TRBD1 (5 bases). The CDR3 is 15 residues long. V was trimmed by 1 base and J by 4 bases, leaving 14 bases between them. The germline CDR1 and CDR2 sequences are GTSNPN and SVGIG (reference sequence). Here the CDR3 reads CAWSDEGAGKNIQYF. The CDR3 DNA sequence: TGTGCCTGGAGTGACGAAGGGGCCGGGAAAAACATTCAGTACTTC.

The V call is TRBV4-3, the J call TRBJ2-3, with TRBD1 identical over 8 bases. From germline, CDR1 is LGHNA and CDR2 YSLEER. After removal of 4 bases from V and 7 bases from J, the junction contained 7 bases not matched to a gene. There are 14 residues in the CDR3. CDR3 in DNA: TGCGCCAGCAGCCCTGAGCAGGGGGCGAATACGCAGTATTTT. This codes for CASSPEQGANTQYF.

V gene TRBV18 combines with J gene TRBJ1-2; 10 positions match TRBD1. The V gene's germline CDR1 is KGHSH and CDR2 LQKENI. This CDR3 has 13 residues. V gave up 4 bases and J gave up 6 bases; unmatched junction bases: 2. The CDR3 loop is CASSQGQGDGYTF. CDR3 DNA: TGTGCCAGCTCACAAGGACAGGGGGATGGCTACACCTTC.

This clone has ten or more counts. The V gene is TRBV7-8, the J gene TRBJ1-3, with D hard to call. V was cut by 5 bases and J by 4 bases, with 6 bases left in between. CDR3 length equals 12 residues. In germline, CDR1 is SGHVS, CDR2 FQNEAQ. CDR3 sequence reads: CASSPWGNTIYF. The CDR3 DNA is TGTGCCAGCAGCCCGTGGGGAAACACCATATATTTT.

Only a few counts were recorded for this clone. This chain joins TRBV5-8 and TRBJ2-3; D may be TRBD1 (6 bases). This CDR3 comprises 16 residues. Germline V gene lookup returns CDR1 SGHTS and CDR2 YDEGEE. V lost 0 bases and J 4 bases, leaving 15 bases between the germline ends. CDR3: CASSLEVGAGADTQYF. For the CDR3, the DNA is TGTGCCAGCAGCTTGGAGGTGGGGGCGGGCGCAGATACGCAGTATTTT. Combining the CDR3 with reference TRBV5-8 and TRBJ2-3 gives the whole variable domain EAGVTQSPTHLIKTRGQQATLRCSPISGHTSVYWYQQALGLGLQFLLWYDEGEERNRGNFPPRFSGRQFPNYSSELNVNALELEDSALYLCASSLEVGAGADTQYFGPGTRLTVL.

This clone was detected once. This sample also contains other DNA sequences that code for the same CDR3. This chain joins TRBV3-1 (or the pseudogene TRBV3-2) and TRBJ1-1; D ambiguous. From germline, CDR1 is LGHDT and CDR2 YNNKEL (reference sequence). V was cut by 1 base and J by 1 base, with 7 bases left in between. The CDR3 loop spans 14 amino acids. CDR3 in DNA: TGTGCCAGCAGCCAAGTAGAGGGGAACACTGAAGCTTTCTTT. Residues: CASSQVEGNTEAFF.

The CDR3 spells CASSTRPRYNSPLHF. The CDR3 DNA reads TGTGCCAGTAGTACCAGACCGAGGTATAATTCACCCCTCCACTTT. This chain uses TRBV19 with TRBJ1-6; D is unresolved. V lost 4 bases to trimming and J lost 4 bases, with 11 bases between them. Germline-derived CDR1 and CDR2 are LNHDA and SQIVND (reference sequence). This CDR3 is 15 amino acids long.

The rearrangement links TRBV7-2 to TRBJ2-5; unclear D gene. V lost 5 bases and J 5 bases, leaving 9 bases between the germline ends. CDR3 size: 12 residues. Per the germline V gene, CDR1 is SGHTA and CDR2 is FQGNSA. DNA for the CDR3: TGTGCCAGCAGCCCCCACCGGGAGACCCAGTACTTC. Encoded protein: CASSPHRETQYF.

DNA of the CDR3: TGTGCCAGTAGTATAGAGGTCAGGGGGAACACTGAAGCTTTCTTT. Residues: CASSIEVRGNTEAFF. The chain recombines TRBV19 with TRBJ1-1, with D possibly being TRBD1 (6 bases). The V and J ends lost 0 bases and 1 base respectively, with 9 bases between them. Germline CDR1 and CDR2: LNHDA and SQIVND (reference sequence). This CDR3 region has 15 residues.

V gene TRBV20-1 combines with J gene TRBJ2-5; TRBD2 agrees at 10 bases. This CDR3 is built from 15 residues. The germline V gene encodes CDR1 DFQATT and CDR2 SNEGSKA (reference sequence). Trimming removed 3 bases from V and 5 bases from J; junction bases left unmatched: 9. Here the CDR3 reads CSASDQRGGRETQYF. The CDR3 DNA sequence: TGCAGTGCTAGTGACCAGCGGGGGGGAAGGGAGACCCAGTACTTC.